Detailed here is one TCR beta chain. This entry comes from a study of blood T cell repertoires in COVID-19. At the level of the study: Samples taken during acute and convalescent COVID-19 were collected in the United States, Italy and Spain. From T cells, B-cell-depleted T cells, or PBMCs came the material, which was cDNA or gDNA.

Source study methods: From reference gene primer amplification, estimates of nucleated cell counts were derived. Some clones are missing from TCRdb's copy, which holds only in-frame ones; the method was immunoSEQ multiplex PCR. V and J calls and clone size are as listed in that table; D and trimming were resolved from the DNA. Altogether some 330,000 clones are present, around 87% being singletons, with the ten largest covering 3% to 4%. This CDR3 has 14 residues. V lost 1 base, J lost 7 bases, and 6 bases stayed unmatched. Germline V lookup: CDR1 GTSNPN, CDR2 SVGIG (reference sequence). Sequencing input: peripheral blood. This chain connects TRBV30 to TRBJ2-7, with 11 bases matching TRBD1. This TCR was sampled from a woman aged 45-65 years with active or convalescent COVID-19. Written as DNA, the CDR3 is TGTGCCTGGAGTGCCCCCGGGACAGGGGGAGAGCAGTACTTC. Protein product: CAWSAPGTGGEQYF.